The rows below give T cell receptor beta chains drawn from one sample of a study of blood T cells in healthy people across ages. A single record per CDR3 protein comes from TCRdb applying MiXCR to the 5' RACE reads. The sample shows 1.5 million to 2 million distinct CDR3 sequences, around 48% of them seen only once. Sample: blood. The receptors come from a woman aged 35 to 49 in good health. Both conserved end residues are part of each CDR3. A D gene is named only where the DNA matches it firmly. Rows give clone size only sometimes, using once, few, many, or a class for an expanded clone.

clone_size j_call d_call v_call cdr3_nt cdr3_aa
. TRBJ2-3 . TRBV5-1 TGCGCCAGCACCACGTTGGGCAGACAGAGCACAGATACGCAGTATTTT CASTTLGRQSTDTQYF
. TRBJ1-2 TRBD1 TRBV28 TGTGCCAGCAGTTCCGGACAGGCTCCCGCCGGCTATGGCTACACCTTC CASSSGQAPAGYGYTF
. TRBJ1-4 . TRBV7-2 TGTGCCAGCAGCTACACGGTGGAGAATGAAAAACTGTTTTTT CASSYTVENEKLFF
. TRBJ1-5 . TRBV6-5 TGTGCCAGCAGACCCACGGGATTTAGCAATCAGCCCCAGCATTTT CASRPTGFSNQPQHF
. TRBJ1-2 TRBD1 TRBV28 TGTGCCAGCAGTACCCTATTAATACAGGGGCTGACTAACTATGGCTACACCTTC CASSTLLIQGLTNYGYTF
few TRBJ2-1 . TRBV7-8 TGTGCCAGCAGCCTAAGGACTACCTACAATGAGCAGTTCTTC CASSLRTTYNEQFF
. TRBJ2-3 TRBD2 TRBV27 TGTGCCAGCAGTCCACCGACTAGCGGGGCTGTAGATACGCAGTATTTT CASSPPTSGAVDTQYF
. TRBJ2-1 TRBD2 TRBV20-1 TGCAGTGCTGGGACTAGCGGACCCTACAATGAGCAGTTCTTC CSAGTSGPYNEQFF
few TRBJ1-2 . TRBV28 TGTGCCAGCAGTCCGCCAGGAATAGGCTACACCTTC CASSPPGIGYTF
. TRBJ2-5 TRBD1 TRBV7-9 TGTGCCAGCAGCTTTAACACAGGGGACGGGGAGACCCAGTACTTC CASSFNTGDGETQYF
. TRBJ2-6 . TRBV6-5 TGTGCCAGCAGTTACTCGAGAAGGGCTGGGGCCAACGTCCTGACTTTC CASSYSRRAGANVLTF
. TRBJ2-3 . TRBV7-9 TGTGCCAGCAGCCGGACAGACCAAGTCCAGTATTTT CASSRTDQVQYF
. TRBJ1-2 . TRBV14 TGTGCCAGCAGCCAAGATCGGGGCAGCATATATGGCTACACCTTC CASSQDRGSIYGYTF
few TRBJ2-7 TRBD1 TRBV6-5 TGTGCCAGCAGTCCTTCGACAGGGAGCACCTACGAGCAGTACTTC CASSPSTGSTYEQYF
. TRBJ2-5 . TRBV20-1 TGCAGTGCTGGGGCGCCAGGGAAAGAGACCCAGTACTTC CSAGAPGKETQYF